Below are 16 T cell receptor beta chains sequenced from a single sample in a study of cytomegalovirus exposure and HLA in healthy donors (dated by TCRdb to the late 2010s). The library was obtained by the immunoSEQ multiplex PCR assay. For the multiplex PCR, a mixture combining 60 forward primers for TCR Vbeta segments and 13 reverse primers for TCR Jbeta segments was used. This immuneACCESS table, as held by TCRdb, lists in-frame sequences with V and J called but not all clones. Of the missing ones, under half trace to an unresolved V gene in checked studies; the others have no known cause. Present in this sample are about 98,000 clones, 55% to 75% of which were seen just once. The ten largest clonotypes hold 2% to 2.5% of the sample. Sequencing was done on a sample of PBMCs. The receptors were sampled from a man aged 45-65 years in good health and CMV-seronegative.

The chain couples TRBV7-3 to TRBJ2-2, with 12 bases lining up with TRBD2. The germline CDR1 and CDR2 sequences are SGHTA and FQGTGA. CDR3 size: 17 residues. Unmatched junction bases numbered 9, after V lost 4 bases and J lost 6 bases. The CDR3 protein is CASSSPSGRELPGELFF. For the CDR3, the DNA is TGTGCCAGCAGCTCTCCTAGCGGGAGGGAGTTGCCCGGGGAGCTGTTTTTT.

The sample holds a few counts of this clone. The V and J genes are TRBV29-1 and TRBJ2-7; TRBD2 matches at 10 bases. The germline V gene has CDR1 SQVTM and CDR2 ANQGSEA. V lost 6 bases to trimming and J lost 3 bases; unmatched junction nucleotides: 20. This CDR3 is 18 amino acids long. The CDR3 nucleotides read TGCAGCGTGGGCGGTCCCAGCGGGAGGGCCGGTTACGTCTACGAGCAGTACTTC. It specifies CSVGGPSGRAGYVYEQYF.

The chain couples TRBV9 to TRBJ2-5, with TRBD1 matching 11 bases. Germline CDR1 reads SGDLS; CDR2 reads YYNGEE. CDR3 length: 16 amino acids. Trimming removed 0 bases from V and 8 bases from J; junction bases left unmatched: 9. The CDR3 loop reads CASSVVAGTGGLTQYF. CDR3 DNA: TGTGCCAGCAGCGTAGTGGCCGGGACAGGGGGATTAACCCAGTACTTC.

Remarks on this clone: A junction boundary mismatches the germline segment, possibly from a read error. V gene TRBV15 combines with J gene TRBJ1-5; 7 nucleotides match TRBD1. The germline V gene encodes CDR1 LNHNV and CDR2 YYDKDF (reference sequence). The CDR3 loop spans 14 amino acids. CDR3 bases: TGTGCCACCAGCTCCGACAGGGCAAATCGGCCCCAGCATTTT. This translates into CATSSDRANRPQHF.

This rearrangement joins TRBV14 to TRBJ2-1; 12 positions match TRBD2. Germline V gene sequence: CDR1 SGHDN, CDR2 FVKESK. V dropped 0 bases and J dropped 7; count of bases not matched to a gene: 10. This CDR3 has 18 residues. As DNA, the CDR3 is TGTGCCAGCAGCCAAGAAACTGGACTAGCGGGATTTAGAAATGAGCAGTTCTTC. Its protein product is CASSQETGLAGFRNEQFF.

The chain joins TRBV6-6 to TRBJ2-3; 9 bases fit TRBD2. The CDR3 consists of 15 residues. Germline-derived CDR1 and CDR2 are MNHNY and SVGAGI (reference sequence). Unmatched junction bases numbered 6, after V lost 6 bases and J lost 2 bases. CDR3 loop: CASSHLAGTTDTQYF. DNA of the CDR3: TGTGCCAGCAGCCACCTAGCGGGGACCACAGATACGCAGTATTTT.

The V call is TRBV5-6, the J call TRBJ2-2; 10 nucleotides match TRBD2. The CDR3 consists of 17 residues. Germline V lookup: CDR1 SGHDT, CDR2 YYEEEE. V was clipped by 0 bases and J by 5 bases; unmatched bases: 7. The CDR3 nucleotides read TGTGCCAGCAGCTTGGAATTAGCGGGAGGTGAGACCGGGGAGCTGTTTTTT. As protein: CASSLELAGGETGELFF.

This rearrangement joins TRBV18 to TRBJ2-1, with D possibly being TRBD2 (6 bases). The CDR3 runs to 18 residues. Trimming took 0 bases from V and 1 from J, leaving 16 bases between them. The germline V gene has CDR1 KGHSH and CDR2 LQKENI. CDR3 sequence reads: CASSPPSGWEVSYNEQFF. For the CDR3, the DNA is TGTGCCAGCTCACCACCGTCCGGGTGGGAGGTGTCCTACAATGAGCAGTTCTTC.

In nucleotides, the CDR3 is TGTGCCAGCAGTTATGATCGGGCGGGGTACAATGAGCAGTTCTTC. Translated, it gives CASSYDRAGYNEQFF. The chain combines TRBV6-5 with TRBJ2-1, with D possibly matching TRBD2 (6 bases). Germline CDR1 and CDR2: MNHEY and SVGAGI. V was shortened by 3 bases and J by 4 bases, with 13 bases between the two germline ends. The CDR3 has 15 residues.

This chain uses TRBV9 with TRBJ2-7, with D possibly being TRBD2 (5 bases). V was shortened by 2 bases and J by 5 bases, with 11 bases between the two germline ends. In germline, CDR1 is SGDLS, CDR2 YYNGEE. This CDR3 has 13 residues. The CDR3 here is CASSVWWGDEQYF. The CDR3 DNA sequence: TGTGCCAGCAGCGTGTGGTGGGGAGACGAGCAGTACTTC.

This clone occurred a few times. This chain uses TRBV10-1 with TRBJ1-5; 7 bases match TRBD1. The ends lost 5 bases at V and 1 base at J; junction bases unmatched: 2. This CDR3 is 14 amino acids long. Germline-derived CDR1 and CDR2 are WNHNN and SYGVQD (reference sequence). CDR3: CASSPDRSNQPQHF. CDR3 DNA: TGCGCCAGCAGTCCGGACAGGAGCAATCAGCCCCAGCATTTT.

The CDR3 loop reads CASRSGGAYEQYF. CDR3 nucleotides: TGTGCCAGCAGAAGCGGGGGGGCCTACGAGCAGTACTTC. The chain uses TRBV6-5 and TRBJ2-7, with 10 bases aligning to TRBD2. With V trimmed by 6 bases and J by 2 bases, 1 base remained unmatched. This CDR3 comprises 13 residues. CDR1 MNHEY and CDR2 SVGAGI come from the germline V gene.

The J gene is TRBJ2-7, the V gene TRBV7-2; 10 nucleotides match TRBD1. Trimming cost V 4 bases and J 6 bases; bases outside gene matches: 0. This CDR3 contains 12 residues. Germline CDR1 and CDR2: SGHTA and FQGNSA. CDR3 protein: CASSWDRGEQYF. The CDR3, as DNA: TGTGCCAGCAGCTGGGACAGGGGCGAGCAGTACTTC.

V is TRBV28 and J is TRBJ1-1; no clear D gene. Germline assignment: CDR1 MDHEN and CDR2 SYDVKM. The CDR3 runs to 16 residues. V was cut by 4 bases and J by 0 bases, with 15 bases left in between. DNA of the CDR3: TGTGCCAGCAGTTCGAGTGAGGGTTCCTTGAACACTGAAGCTTTCTTT. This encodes CASSSSEGSLNTEAFF.

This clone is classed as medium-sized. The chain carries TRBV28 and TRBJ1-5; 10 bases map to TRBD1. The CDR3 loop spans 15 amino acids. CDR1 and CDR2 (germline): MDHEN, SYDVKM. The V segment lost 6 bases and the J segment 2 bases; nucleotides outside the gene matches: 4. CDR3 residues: CASRAGTGGNQPQHF. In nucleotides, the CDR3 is TGTGCCAGCAGAGCCGGGACAGGGGGCAATCAGCCCCAGCATTTT.

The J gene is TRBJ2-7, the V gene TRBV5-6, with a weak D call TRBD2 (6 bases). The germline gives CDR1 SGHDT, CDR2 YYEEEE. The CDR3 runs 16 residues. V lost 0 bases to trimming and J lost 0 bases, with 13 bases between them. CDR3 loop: CASSLAGRGGSYEQYF. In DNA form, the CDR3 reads TGTGCCAGCAGCTTGGCGGGGCGGGGTGGCTCCTACGAGCAGTACTTC.